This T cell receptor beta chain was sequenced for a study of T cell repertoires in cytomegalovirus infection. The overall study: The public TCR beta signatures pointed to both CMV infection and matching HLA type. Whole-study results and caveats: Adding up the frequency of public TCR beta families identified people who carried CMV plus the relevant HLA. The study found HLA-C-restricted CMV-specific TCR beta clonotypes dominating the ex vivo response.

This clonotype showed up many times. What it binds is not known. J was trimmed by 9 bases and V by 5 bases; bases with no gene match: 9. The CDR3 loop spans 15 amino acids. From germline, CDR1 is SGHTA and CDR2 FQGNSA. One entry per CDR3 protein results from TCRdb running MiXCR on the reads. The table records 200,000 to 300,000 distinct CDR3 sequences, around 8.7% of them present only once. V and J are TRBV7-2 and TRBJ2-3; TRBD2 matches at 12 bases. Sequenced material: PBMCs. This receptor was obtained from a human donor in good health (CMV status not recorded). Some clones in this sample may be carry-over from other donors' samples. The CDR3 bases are TGTGCCAGCAGCCGGGGGCTAGCGGGAGGGGTAACGCAGTATTTT. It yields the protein CASSRGLAGGVTQYF. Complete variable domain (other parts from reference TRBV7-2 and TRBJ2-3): GAGVSQSPSNKVTEKGKDVELRCDPISGHTALYWYRQSLGQGLEFLIYFQGNSAPDKSGLPSDRFSAERTGGSVSTLTIQRTQQEDSAVYLCASSRGLAGGVTQYFGPGTRLTVL.